This T cell receptor beta chain was identified during a study of cytomegalovirus exposure and HLA in healthy donors. This table comes from immunoSEQ multiplex PCR, and its TCRdb copy is limited to in-frame clones, with some not included. The sample carries 150,000 to 200,000 clones, approximately 84% recorded once. V lost 6 bases and J 1 base, leaving 9 bases between the germline ends. The CDR3 spans 13 residues. From germline, CDR1 is MNHEY and CDR2 SVGAGI. This chain links TRBV6-5 with TRBJ1-1, with a possible D match to TRBD1 (5 bases). Material for sequencing was PBMCs. The TCR sequence derives from a man younger than 45 in good health and CMV-seropositive. The CDR3 nucleotides read TGTGCCAGCAGACCCGACAGGAACACTGAAGCTTTCTTT. It specifies CASRPDRNTEAFF.